Listed below are T cell receptor beta chains from one sample, sequenced in a study of CD8+ T cells in alopecia areata. Only in-frame clones appear in the TCRdb table, and some are missing; sequencing was by immunoSEQ multiplex PCR. This table holds about 190,000 clones, roughly three fifths found once. Sequencing used CD4+ T cells sorted from blood, obtained at week 4, from a patient treated with tofacitinib. Every receptor here comes from a human donor with alopecia areata. Both conserved end residues are part of each CDR3. The D gene is left open where the match is weak. Some rows have no size entry. The others give once, few or many, or a class for an expanded clone.

d_gene,j_gene,v_gene,abundance,CDR3aa,CDR3nt
NA,TRBJ2-1,TRBV11-2,few,CASSLVGDEQFF,TGTGCCAGCAGCTTAGTGGGCGATGAGCAGTTCTTC
TRBD1,TRBJ2-7,TRBV7-8,few,CASSLGQGTSYEQYF,TGTGCCAGCAGCCTTGGACAGGGGACTTCCTACGAGCAGTACTTC
NA,TRBJ1-4,TRBV7-9,NA,CASSGSGVGLFF,TGTGCCAGCAGCGGATCGGGCGTCGGGCTGTTTTTT
NA,TRBJ1-5,TRBV4-1,few,CASSQDGTGYQPQHF,TGCGCCAGCAGCCAAGACGGAACAGGATATCAGCCCCAGCATTTT
NA,TRBJ2-2,TRBV29-1,few,CSVVRHTGELFF,TGCAGCGTAGTCAGACACACCGGGGAGCTGTTTTTT
TRBD1,TRBJ1-1,TRBV5-1,NA,CASSLGQGLRQAPEAFF,TGCGCCAGCAGCTTGGGACAGGGTCTTCGGCAGGCCCCTGAAGCTTTCTTT
TRBD2,TRBJ2-1,TRBV5-1,few,CASSLGLAVIYNEQFF,TGCGCCAGCAGCTTGGGACTAGCGGTGATATACAATGAGCAGTTCTTC
NA,TRBJ2-3,TRBV29-1,NA,CSVAPDTQYF,TGCAGCGTTGCACCGGATACGCAGTATTTT
NA,TRBJ2-2,TRBV6-1,few,CASTARGAAGELFF,TGTGCCAGCACTGCTAGGGGAGCGGCCGGGGAGCTGTTTTTT
NA,TRBJ2-5,TRBV29-1,few,CSTEVGETQYF,TGCAGCACCGAGGTCGGGGAGACCCAGTACTTC
TRBD2,TRBJ2-1,TRBV5-1,NA,CASTLGLRFNEQFF,TGCGCCAGCACCTTGGGACTACGATTCAATGAGCAGTTCTTC
NA,TRBJ2-3,TRBV30,NA,CAWEVTDTQYF,TGTGCCTGGGAGGTTACAGATACGCAGTATTTT
NA,TRBJ2-5,TRBV29-1,NA,CRGVGETQYF,TGCAGAGGGGTTGGGGAGACCCAGTACTTC
TRBD1,TRBJ2-1,TRBV7-9,NA,CAIQQRYRGLYEQFF,TGTGCCATCCAGCAAAGATACAGGGGCCTATATGAGCAGTTCTTC
NA,TRBJ1-1,TRBV19,NA,CASSISAVSSTEAFF,TGTGCCAGTAGTATCTCGGCAGTTTCAAGCACTGAAGCTTTCTTT
NA,TRBJ1-1,TRBV28,NA,CASSFKGWRTEAFF,TGTGCCAGCAGTTTCAAAGGGTGGCGAACTGAAGCTTTCTTT
TRBD1,TRBJ2-7,TRBV11-2,few,CASSPQTGAVYF,TGTGCCAGCAGCCCCCAGACAGGGGCGGTGTACTTC
NA,TRBJ2-6,TRBV25-1,NA,CASIGGKDVLTF,TGTGCCAGCATAGGGGGAAAGGACGTCCTGACTTTC
TRBD1,TRBJ2-4,TRBV28,NA,CAAGQGLSQYF,TGTGCCGCCGGACAGGGCTTATCTCAGTACTTC
NA,TRBJ2-5,TRBV29-1,NA,CSVSQGPQTQYF,TGCAGCGTCTCACAGGGACCGCAGACCCAGTACTTC
NA,TRBJ1-5,TRBV29-1,NA,CSVSPGVNQPQHF,TGCAGCGTTTCGCCAGGGGTGAATCAGCCCCAGCATTTT
NA,TRBJ2-3,TRBV7-9,few,CASSFLAETDTQYF,TGTGCCAGCAGCTTCTTAGCGGAAACAGATACGCAGTATTTT
NA,TRBJ2-5,TRBV30,NA,CAWTPVQGTQYF,TGTGCCTGGACCCCGGTTCAGGGGACCCAGTACTTC
NA,TRBJ1-5,TRBV7-2,NA,CASSLGAGLNQPQHF,TGTGCCAGCAGCCTAGGAGCAGGCCTAAATCAGCCCCAGCATTTT
NA,TRBJ2-5,TRBV5-1,NA,CASSSWTVETQYF,TGCGCCAGCAGCTCGTGGACCGTAGAGACCCAGTACTTC
TRBD2,TRBJ2-7,TRBV9,few,CASSVSGRTYEQYF,TGTGCCAGCAGCGTTAGCGGGAGGACCTACGAGCAGTACTTC
NA,TRBJ2-5,TRBV5-1,NA,CASSLGLPLETQYF,TGCGCCAGCAGCTTGGGACTACCCCTCGAGACCCAGTACTTC
NA,TRBJ1-5,TRBV15,NA,CATSRHGANQPQHF,TGTGCCACCAGCAGGCACGGGGCAAATCAGCCCCAGCATTTT
NA,TRBJ2-7,TRBV2,NA,CASSELPGVPYEQYF,TGTGCCAGCAGTGAGCTCCCAGGGGTCCCCTACGAGCAGTACTTC
TRBD2,TRBJ2-1,TRBV6-5,NA,CASSYSRSGRRGEQFF,TGTGCCAGCAGTTACAGTCGTAGCGGGAGGCGGGGTGAGCAGTTCTTC
NA,TRBJ1-2,TRBV29-1,NA,CSGAGTNYGYTF,TGCAGCGGCGCCGGCACCAACTATGGCTACACCTTC
NA,TRBJ1-4,TRBV7-6,few,CASSPFSGGRGAEKLFF,TGTGCCAGCAGCCCCTTTTCGGGAGGCAGGGGAGCTGAAAAACTGTTTTTT
TRBD1,TRBJ2-5,TRBV5-1,NA,CASSHRGQRGETQYF,TGCGCCAGCAGCCACAGGGGGCAACGGGGAGAGACCCAGTACTTC
TRBD2,TRBJ2-1,TRBV29-1,NA,CSVSHAGGTNEQFF,TGCAGCGTCTCCCACGCGGGAGGGACCAATGAGCAGTTCTTC
NA,TRBJ2-4,TRBV27,NA,CASSPQIYLAKNIQYF,TGTGCCAGCAGTCCACAGATTTATCTAGCCAAAAACATTCAGTACTTC
NA,TRBJ2-3,TRBV5-1,NA,CASSFLGLDTQYF,TGCGCCAGCAGCTTCCTGGGCCTCGATACGCAGTATTTT
TRBD1,TRBJ2-7,TRBV5-1,few,CASRTGTGGEQYF,TGCGCCAGCAGGACCGGGACAGGGGGCGAGCAGTACTTC